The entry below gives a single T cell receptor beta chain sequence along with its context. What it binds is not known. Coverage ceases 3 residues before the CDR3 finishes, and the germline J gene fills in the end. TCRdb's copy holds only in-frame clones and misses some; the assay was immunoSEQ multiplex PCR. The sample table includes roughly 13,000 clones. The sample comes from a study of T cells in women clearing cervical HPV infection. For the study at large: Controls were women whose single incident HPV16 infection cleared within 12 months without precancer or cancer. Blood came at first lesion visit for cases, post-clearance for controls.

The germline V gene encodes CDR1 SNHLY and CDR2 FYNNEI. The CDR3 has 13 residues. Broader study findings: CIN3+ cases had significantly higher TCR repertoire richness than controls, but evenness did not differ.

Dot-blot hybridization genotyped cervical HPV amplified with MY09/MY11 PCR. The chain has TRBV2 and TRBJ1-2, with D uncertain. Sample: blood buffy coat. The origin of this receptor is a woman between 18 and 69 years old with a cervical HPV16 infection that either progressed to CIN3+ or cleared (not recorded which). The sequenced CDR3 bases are TGTGCCAGCGGCGGTACGTTCTCCTACGAG. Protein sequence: CASGGTFSYE. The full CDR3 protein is CASGGTFSYEYTF.